This TCR beta chain was obtained from a study of early T cells in non-severe SARS-CoV-2 infection. On the study more broadly: Sequencing input comprised bulk RNA from unsorted whole blood; chain pairing was not available.

The CDR3 sequence is 13 residues long. Germline V gives CDR1 DFQATT, CDR2 SNEGSKA (reference sequence). V was shortened by 1 base and J by 0 bases, with 4 bases between the two germline ends. This clonotype was observed a handful of times. Each CDR3 protein gets one entry after TCRdb re-called the 5' RACE reads with MiXCR. The profile shows tens of thousands of distinct CDR3 sequences, about 14% of them singletons. The sequence was collected from an adult who was a healthcare worker with PCR-confirmed SARS-CoV-2 infection or an uninfected control (not recorded which). The specimen was whole blood, collected at baseline. The chain links TRBV20-1 to TRBJ1-3; no firm D call. The CDR3, as DNA: TGCAGTGCTAGAGGGATCTCTGGAAACACCATATATTTT. Translating gives CSARGISGNTIYF.